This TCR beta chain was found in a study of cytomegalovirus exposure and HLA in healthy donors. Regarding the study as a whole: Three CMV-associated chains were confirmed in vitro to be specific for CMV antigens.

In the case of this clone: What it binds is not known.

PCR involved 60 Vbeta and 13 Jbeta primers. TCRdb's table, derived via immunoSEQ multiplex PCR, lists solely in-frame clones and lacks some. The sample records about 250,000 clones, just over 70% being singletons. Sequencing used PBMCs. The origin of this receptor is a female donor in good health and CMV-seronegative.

The chain's CDR3 is CASKGGRNNEQFF. CDR3 bases: TGTGCCAGCAAGGGCGGGAGGAACAATGAGCAGTTCTTC. The chain is built from TRBV2 and TRBJ2-1; 8 bases fit TRBD2. The CDR3 has 13 residues. V was pared by 7 bases and J by 5 bases, with 4 bases of the junction left unmatched. Germline V CDR1 and CDR2: SNHLY, FYNNEI.